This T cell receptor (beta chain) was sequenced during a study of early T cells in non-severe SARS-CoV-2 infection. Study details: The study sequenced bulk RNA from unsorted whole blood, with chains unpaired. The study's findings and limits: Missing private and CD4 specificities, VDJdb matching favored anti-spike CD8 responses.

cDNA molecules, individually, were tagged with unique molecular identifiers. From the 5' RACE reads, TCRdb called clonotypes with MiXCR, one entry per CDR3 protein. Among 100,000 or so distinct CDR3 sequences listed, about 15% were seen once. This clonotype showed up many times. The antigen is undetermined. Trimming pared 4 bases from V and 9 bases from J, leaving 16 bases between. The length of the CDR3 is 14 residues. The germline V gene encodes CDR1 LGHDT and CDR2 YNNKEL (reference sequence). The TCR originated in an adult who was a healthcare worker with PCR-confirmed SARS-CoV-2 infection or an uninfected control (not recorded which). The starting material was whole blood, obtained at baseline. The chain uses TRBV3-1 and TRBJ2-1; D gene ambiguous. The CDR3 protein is CASSLQTLRSEQFF. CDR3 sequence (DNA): TGTGCCAGCAGCCTACAAACGCTTCGCAGTGAGCAGTTCTTC.